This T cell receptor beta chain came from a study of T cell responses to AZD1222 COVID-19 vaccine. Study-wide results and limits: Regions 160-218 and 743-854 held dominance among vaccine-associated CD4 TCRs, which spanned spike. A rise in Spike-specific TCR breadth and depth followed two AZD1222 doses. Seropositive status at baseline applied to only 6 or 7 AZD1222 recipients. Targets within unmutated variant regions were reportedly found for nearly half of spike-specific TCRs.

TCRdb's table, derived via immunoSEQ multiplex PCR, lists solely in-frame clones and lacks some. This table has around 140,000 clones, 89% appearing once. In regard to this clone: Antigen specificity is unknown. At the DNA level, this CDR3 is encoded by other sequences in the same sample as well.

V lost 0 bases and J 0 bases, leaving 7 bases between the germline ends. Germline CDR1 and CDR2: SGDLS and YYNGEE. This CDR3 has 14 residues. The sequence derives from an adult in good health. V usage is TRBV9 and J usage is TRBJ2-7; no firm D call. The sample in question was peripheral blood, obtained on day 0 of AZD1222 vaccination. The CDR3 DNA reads TGTGCCAGCAGCGTAGCTGTTTCCTCCTACGAGCAGTACTTC. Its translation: CASSVAVSSYEQYF.